This record looks at one T cell receptor beta chain sequence and its context. Described time point: blood 2 weeks post-SBRT. Noted treatment: 15 Gy SBRT to primary tumor, nephrectomy 4 weeks later. Blood was sampled at baseline, 2 weeks and 4 weeks after SBRT. Clear cell pathology was present in this patient's renal cell carcinoma. The CDR3 has 13 amino acids. The V and J ends lost 9 bases and 7 bases, in that order; junction bases with no gene match: 7. Germline V gene data show CDR1 as WNHNN and CDR2 as SYGVQD (reference sequence). The data were obtained in a study of radiation and T cells in renal cell carcinoma. Libraries were prepared by immunoSEQ multiplex PCR; TCRdb keeps only in-frame clonotypes and omits some of them. Counted here are fewer than 90,000 clones, approximately 86% occurring once; the ten biggest clones make up approximately 22%.

The chain is built from TRBV10-1 and TRBJ2-2; 8 bases agree with TRBD1. The sequence was obtained from a woman aged 50 to 60 with renal cell carcinoma. The material was blood, obtained from a patient whose treatment included radiotherapy and nephrectomy. CDR3 sequence: CARAGGEVGELFF. In DNA form, the CDR3 reads TGCGCCAGGGCAGGGGGCGAGGTCGGGGAGCTGTTTTTT.